This TCR beta chain was recorded in a study of CD8 T cells in Susac syndrome. Germline CDR1 is GTSNPN and CDR2 is SVGIG (reference sequence). The CDR3 sequence is 11 residues long. The V and J ends lost 1 base and 6 bases respectively, with 6 bases between them. Random hexamers were used to reverse transcribe the RNA input (about 0.45 to 1 ug). Multiplex immunoSEQ PCR targeted 54 Vbeta and 13 Jbeta TCR beta segments. TCRdb re-derived calls from the immunoSEQ multiplex PCR reads in MiXCR, one entry per CDR3 protein. The sample includes under 350,000 distinct CDR3 sequences, 92% seen only once; the top ten take about 0.07%.

The TCR sequence derives from a human donor with multiple sclerosis. This chain links TRBV30 with TRBJ1-2; D unresolved. Sequenced: CD4+ T cells from PBMCs. CDR3 nucleotide sequence: TGTGCCTGGAGTGAGGGAAATGGCTACACCTTC. Translated, it gives CAWSEGNGYTF.